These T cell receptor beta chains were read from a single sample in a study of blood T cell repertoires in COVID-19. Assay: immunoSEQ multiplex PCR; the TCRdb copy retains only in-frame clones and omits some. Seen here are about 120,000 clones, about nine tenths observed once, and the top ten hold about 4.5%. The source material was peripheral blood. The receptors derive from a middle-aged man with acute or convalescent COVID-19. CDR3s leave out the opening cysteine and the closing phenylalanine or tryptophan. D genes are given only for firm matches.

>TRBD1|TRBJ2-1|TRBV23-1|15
ASSQSSDRDRYNEQF
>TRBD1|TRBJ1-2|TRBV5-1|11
ASNPTGLDGYT
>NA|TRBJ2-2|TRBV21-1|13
ASSTRSSGAGELF
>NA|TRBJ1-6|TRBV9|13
ASSVSRVENSPLH
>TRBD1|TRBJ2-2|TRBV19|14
ASSMRTGRNTGELF
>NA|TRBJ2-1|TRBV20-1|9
SAIPGLGEF
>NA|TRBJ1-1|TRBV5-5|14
ASSLGGGRLNTEAF
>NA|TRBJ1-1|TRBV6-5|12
ASSSTAGLTEAF
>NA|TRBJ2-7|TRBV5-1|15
ASSLAGPGASLYEQY
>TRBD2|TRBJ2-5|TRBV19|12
ASSRGGIQETQY
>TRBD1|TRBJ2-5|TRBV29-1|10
SASGTVGTQY
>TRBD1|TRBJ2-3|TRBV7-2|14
ASSGNRGLSTDTQY
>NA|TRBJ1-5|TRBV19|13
ASSIQQGGNQPQH
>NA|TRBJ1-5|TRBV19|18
ASSIDRRDRMLNLHQPQH
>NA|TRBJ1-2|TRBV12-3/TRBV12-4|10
ASSFVRDGYT
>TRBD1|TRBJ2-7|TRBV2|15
ASSPYTGTGNSYEQY
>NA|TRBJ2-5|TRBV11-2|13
ASSLSGAPEETQY
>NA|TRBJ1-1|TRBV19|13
ASSISRGTNTEAF
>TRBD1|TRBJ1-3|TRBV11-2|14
ASSIGPRGLGNTIY
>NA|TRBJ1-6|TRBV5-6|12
ASRPRLRDSPLH
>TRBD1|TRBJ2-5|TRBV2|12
ASTPDRGKETQY
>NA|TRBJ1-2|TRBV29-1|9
SVHVAYGYT
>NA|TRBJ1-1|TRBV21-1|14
ASSKASGRVWTEAF
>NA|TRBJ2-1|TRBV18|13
ASSPVDNSYNEQF
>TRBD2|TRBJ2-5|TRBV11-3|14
ASSNGGAGAEETQY
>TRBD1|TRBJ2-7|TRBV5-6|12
ASSSPGQGYEQY
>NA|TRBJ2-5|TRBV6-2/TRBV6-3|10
ASSTQQETQY
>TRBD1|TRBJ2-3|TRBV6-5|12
ASSSRDRGRTQY
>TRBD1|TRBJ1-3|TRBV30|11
AWVTGAGNTIY
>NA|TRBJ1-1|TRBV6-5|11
ASSYSTGGEAF
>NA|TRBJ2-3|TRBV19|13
ASSMAGANTDTQY
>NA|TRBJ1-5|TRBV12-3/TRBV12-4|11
ASSIRGNQPQH
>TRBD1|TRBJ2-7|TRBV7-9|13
ASSFQTGFRHEQY
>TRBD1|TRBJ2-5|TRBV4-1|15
ASSQDIRTGDVKTQY
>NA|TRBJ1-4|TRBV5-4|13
ASSVSGSLIEKLF
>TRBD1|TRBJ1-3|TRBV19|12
ASSPTGRGNTIY
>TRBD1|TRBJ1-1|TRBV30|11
AWTTGQVAEAF
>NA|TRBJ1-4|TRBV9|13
ASSVGLAANEKLF
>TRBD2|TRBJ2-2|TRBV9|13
ASSAIAGQHRELF
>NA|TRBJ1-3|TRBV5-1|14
ASSLGDGGSGNTIY
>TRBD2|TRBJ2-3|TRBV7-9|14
ASSLGTRGGTDTQY
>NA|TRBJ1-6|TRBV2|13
ASSELRSYNSPLH
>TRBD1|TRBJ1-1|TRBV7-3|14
ASSLGGAGGYTEAF
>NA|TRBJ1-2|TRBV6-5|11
ASKQVMDYGYT
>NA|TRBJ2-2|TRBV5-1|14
ASSLGRTETAGELF
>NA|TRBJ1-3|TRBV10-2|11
ASSGSSGNTIY
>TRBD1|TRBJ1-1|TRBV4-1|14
ASSHDEDRGVTEAF
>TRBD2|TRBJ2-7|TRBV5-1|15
ASSTGLAARPPYEQY
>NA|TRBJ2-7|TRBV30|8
AWQGYEQY
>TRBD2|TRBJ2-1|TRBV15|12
ATSRDRAGGEQF